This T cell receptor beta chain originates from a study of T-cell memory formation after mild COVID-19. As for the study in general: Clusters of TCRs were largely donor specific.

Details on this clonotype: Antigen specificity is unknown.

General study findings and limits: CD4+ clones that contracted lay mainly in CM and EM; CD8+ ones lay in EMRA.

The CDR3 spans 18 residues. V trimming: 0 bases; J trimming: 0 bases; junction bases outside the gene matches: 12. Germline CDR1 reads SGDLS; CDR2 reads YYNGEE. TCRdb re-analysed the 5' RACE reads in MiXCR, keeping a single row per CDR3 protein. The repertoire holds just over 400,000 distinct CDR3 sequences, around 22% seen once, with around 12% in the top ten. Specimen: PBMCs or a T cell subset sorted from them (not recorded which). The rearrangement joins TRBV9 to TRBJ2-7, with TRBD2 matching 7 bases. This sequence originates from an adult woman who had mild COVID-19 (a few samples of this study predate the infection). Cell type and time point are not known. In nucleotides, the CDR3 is TGTGCCAGCAGCGTAGGGGTTTCGGGAGGAGGGGTCTCCTACGAGCAGTACTTC. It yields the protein CASSVGVSGGGVSYEQYF.